A selection of T cell receptor beta chains follows, all from one sample in a study of identical twins. One entry per CDR3 protein, called by TCRdb with MiXCR from the 5' RACE reads. The repertoire holds 500,000 or so distinct CDR3 sequences, with around 20% as singletons. The same data also went into a second study, on T cells expressing NK-cell markers.

The material sequenced was CD4+ T cells sorted from blood. Receptors were obtained from a woman between 18 and 29 years old in good health. CDR3s include the opening cysteine and the closing phenylalanine or tryptophan. The D gene is left open where the match is weak. A clone size is listed for some rows: how often the clone was seen (once, few, many), or a class if it is expanded.

>TRBV5-1|.|.|TRBJ1-6
CASRYRDGDNSPLHF
TGCGCCAGCAGGTACCGGGACGGGGATAATTCACCCCTCCACTTT
>TRBV5-5|TRBD2|few|TRBJ2-1
CASSLVGLAYNEQFF
TGTGCCAGCAGCTTGGTGGGACTAGCTTACAATGAGCAGTTCTTC
>TRBV6-1|TRBD1|.|TRBJ1-2
CASSPTDRAYGYTF
TGTGCCAGCAGCCCTACGGACAGGGCCTATGGCTACACCTTC
>TRBV10-3|TRBD2|few|TRBJ2-2
CAISVTSVNTGELFF
TGTGCCATCAGTGTCACTAGCGTCAACACCGGGGAGCTGTTTTTT
>TRBV7-2|.|few|TRBJ1-2
CASSPQSTLRGYGYTF
TGTGCCAGCAGTCCTCAGAGTACTTTGAGGGGCTATGGCTACACCTTC
>TRBV10-3|TRBD2|.|TRBJ2-1
CAGGTSNLNEQFF
TGTGCGGGGGGGACTAGCAATCTCAATGAGCAGTTCTTC
>TRBV29-1|TRBD2|.|TRBJ2-3
CSVVPSGRGTDTQYF
TGCAGCGTCGTCCCGAGCGGGAGAGGGACAGATACGCAGTATTTT
>TRBV6-6|.|.|TRBJ1-6
CASDTQGSSPLHF
TGTGCCAGCGACACACAGGGTAGTTCACCCCTCCACTTT
>TRBV21-1|.|many|TRBJ1-5
CARTMKKQGWQPQHF
TGTGCCAGGACGATGAAAAAACAGGGGTGGCAGCCCCAGCATTTT
>TRBV20-1|.|.|TRBJ1-4
CSARDAGQREKLFF
TGCAGTGCTAGAGACGCTGGACAGAGGGAAAAACTGTTTTTT
>TRBV20-1|TRBD2|few|TRBJ2-3
CSAKLAGGYWEDDTQYF
TGCAGTGCTAAGCTAGCGGGAGGCTACTGGGAGGACGATACGCAGTATTTT
>TRBV7-2|.|many|TRBJ2-2
CAVSRFTNTGELFF
TGTGCCGTTTCTAGGTTCACGAACACCGGGGAGCTGTTTTTT
>TRBV20-1|TRBD1|many|TRBJ2-2
CSAAGQGGELFF
TGCAGTGCGGCCGGACAGGGCGGGGAGCTGTTTTTT
>TRBV6-2/TRBV6-3|TRBD2|.|TRBJ2-7
CASSYGTSGGYF
TGTGCCAGCAGTTACGGGACTAGCGGGGGGTACTTC
>TRBV20-1|.|few|TRBJ2-3
CSAPQTGADTQYF
TGCAGTGCTCCTCAGACCGGGGCCGATACGCAGTATTTT
>TRBV12-5|.|many|TRBJ2-1
CASGSRDKEFF
TGTGCTAGTGGTAGCCGGGACAAGGAGTTCTTC
>TRBV4-3|.|.|TRBJ2-3
CASSQDRGRYTQYF
TGCGCCAGCAGCCAAGATCGGGGGAGGTATACGCAGTATTTT
>TRBV7-7|.|few|TRBJ2-3
CASSFGQRRTDTQYF
TGTGCTAGCAGCTTTGGACAGCGACGCACAGATACGCAGTATTTT
>TRBV7-6|TRBD2|.|TRBJ2-7
CASSLVGFTSGTYEQYF
TGTGCCAGCAGCTTAGTAGGTTTTACTAGCGGGACTTACGAGCAGTACTTC
>TRBV20-1|TRBD2|.|TRBJ2-3
CSADPPSGSRHPPDTQYF
TGCAGTGCTGACCCCCCGAGCGGGAGTCGTCATCCGCCAGATACGCAGTATTTT
>TRBV3-1|.|.|TRBJ2-2
CASSQGGHSSNTGELFF
TGTGCCAGCAGCCAAGGTGGTCACAGCTCGAACACCGGGGAGCTGTTTTTT
>TRBV30|.|few|TRBJ2-7
CAWSVYGAGEQYF
TGTGCCTGGAGTGTATACGGGGCGGGAGAGCAGTACTTC
>TRBV30|.|.|TRBJ1-3
CAWSVNGNTIYF
TGTGCCTGGAGTGTTAATGGAAACACCATATATTTT